The 10 T cell receptor beta chains presented below share a single source sample, sequenced in a study of read filtering for tumor transcriptome and immune sequencing. From 300 to 450 ng of RNA, a library with molecular barcoded alpha/delta and beta/gamma adaptors was made. TCRdb processed the reads anew with MiXCR; each CDR3 protein has one entry. The repertoire holds 100,000 to 150,000 distinct CDR3 sequences, with approximately 12% as singletons. Sequenced input: a population of CD138-negative cells sorted from bone marrow. The receptors derive from a donor at least 40 years old with multiple myeloma.

This clonotype was observed at least ten times. This chain connects TRBV10-3 to TRBJ2-6, with D perhaps matching TRBD1 (5 bases). The CDR3 contains 16 residues. The germline V and J ends were trimmed by 4 bases and 0 bases, with 10 bases remaining between them. The germline V gene has CDR1 ENHRY and CDR2 SYGVKD. The CDR3 protein is CAISAPGPSGANVLTF. CDR3 nucleotide sequence: TGTGCCATCAGTGCCCCAGGGCCCTCTGGGGCCAACGTCCTGACTTTC.

This clonotype has at least ten counts. The chain joins TRBV6-5 to TRBJ2-7; TRBD2 aligns across 8 bases. The CDR3 is 14 amino acids. The V gene's germline CDR1 is MNHEY and CDR2 SVGAGI. The ends lost 7 bases at V and 2 bases at J; junction bases unmatched: 7. The CDR3 nucleotides are TGTGCCAGCAAACAAGCGGGGGCCCCCTACGAGCAGTACTTC. Amino acids: CASKQAGAPYEQYF.

As for this clonotype: At one end, the junction sequence differs from germline, possibly due to a read error. The chain is built from TRBV10-3 and TRBJ2-3, with D uncertain. The CDR3 totals 16 residues. Looked up from germline, CDR1 is ENHRY and CDR2 is SYGVKD. CDR3 DNA: TGTGCCACCAGTGAGTCGATGGACCAAATCACAGATACGCAGTATTTT. Protein product: CATSESMDQITDTQYF.

In its sample, this clonotype was seen many times. The V and J genes are TRBV20-1 and TRBJ2-5, with 8 bases that match TRBD1. CDR1 DFQATT and CDR2 SNEGSKA come from the germline V gene (reference sequence). The CDR3 is made up of 14 amino acids. V was pared by 6 bases and J by 5 bases, with 11 bases of the junction left unmatched. The CDR3 bases are TGCAGTGCGATTAGACAGGGGCAGGGGGAGACCCAGTACTTC. Translated: CSAIRQGQGETQYF.

This clonotype has only a few counts. The chain recombines TRBV4-1 with TRBJ1-3, with TRBD1 as a possible D gene (6 bases). CDR1 is MGHRA and CDR2 is YSYEKL in the germline V gene. V was clipped by 1 base and J by 4 bases, with 14 bases between them. This CDR3 spans 16 amino acids. This CDR3 is CASSQGGPARGNTIYF. The CDR3 nucleotides read TGCGCCAGCAGCCAAGGGGGGCCGGCGCGGGGAAACACCATATATTTT.

This clonotype was picked up a small number of times. The chain links TRBV5-1 to TRBJ2-3, with D unresolved. The V end lost 3 bases, the J end lost 2 bases, and 10 bases lay between the germline ends. The CDR3 contains 14 residues. CDR1 is SGHRS, CDR2 YFSETQ, per germline. The DNA for the CDR3 is TGCGCCAGCAGCTCCGGACGTTCCACAGATACGCAGTATTTT. It is translated as CASSSGRSTDTQYF.

In its sample, this clonotype was seen a few times. This chain links TRBV19 with TRBJ2-7; 15 bases align to TRBD2. Germline-derived CDR1 and CDR2 are LNHDA and SQIVND (reference sequence). The CDR3 covers 16 residues. V trimming: 6 bases; J trimming: 2 bases; junction bases outside the gene matches: 5. The CDR3 region is CASSRTSGRGTYEQYF. The CDR3 nucleotides are TGTGCCAGTAGCAGGACTAGCGGGAGGGGAACCTACGAGCAGTACTTC.

This clonotype appeared many times. V usage is TRBV10-3 and J usage is TRBJ1-4, with D possibly matching TRBD1 (5 bases). Germline CDR1 reads ENHRY; CDR2 reads SYGVKD. Trimming cost V 2 bases and J 8 bases, with 12 bases left between them. The length of the CDR3 is 14 residues. The CDR3 reads CAISEGGSQEKLFF. CDR3 DNA sequence: TGTGCCATCAGTGAGGGGGGGAGTCAAGAAAAACTGTTTTTT.

The chain has TRBV20-1 and TRBJ1-5; 7 nucleotides match TRBD1. The CDR3 has 15 residues. The V gene's germline CDR1 is DFQATT and CDR2 SNEGSKA (reference sequence). J lost 3 bases, V lost 0 bases, and 5 bases had no gene match. CDR3 region: CSAREPGQINQPQHF. CDR3 coding DNA: TGCAGTGCTAGAGAGCCGGGACAGATCAATCAGCCCCAGCATTTT.

DNA of the CDR3: TGCAGTGCTAGATCGGGGGGCGTTGGCTACACCTTC. It is translated as CSARSGGVGYTF. The chain is built from TRBV20-1 and TRBJ1-2; TRBD1 is a possible D gene (6 bases). The CDR3 extends over 12 amino acids. V lost 2 bases, J lost 7 bases, and 11 bases lay in between. Looked up from germline, CDR1 is DFQATT and CDR2 is SNEGSKA (reference sequence).